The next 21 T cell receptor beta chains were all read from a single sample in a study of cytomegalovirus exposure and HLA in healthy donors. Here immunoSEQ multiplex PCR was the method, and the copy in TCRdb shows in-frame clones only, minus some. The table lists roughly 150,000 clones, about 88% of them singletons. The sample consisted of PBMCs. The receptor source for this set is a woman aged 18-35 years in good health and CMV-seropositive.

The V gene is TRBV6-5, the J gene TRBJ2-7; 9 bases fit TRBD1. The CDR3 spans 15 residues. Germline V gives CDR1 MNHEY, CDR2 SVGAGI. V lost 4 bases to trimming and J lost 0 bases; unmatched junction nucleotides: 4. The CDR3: CASSSGQGFSYEQYF. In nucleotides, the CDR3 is TGTGCCAGCAGTTCGGGACAGGGATTCTCCTACGAGCAGTACTTC.

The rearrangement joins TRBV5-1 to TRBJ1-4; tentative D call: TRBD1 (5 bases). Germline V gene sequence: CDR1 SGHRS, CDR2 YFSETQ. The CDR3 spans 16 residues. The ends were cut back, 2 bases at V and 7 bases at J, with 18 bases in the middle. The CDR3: CASSFGGTLGSEKLFF. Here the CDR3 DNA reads TGCGCCAGCAGCTTCGGAGGGACTTTGGGGAGTGAAAAACTGTTTTTT.

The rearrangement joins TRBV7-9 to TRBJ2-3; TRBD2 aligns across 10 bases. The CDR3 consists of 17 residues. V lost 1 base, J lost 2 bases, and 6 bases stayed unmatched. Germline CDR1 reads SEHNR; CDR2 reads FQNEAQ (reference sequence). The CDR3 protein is CASSLGAGGPVTDTQYF. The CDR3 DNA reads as TGTGCCAGCAGCTTAGGAGCGGGAGGGCCGGTCACAGATACGCAGTATTTT. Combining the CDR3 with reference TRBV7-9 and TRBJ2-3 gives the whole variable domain DTGVSQNPRHKITKRGQNVTFRCDPISEHNRLYWYRQTLGQGPEFLTYFQNEAQLEKSRLLSDRFSAERPKGSFSTLEIQRTEQGDSAMYLCASSLGAGGPVTDTQYFGPGTRLTVL.

This chain's CDR3 is CASSFTGSYEQYF. CDR3 in DNA: TGCGCCAGCAGCTTCACAGGTTCCTACGAGCAGTACTTC. J is TRBJ2-7 and V is TRBV5-1, with D perhaps TRBD1 (5 bases). The V gene lost 2 bases and the J gene lost 1 base, with 7 bases spanning the gap. This CDR3 has 13 residues. The germline V gene has CDR1 SGHRS and CDR2 YFSETQ.

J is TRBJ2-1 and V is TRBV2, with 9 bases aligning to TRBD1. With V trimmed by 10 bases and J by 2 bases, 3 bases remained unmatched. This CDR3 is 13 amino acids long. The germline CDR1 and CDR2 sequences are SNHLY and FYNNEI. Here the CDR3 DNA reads TGTGCCACAGGGGACAGGGCCTACAATGAGCAGTTCTTC. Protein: CATGDRAYNEQFF.

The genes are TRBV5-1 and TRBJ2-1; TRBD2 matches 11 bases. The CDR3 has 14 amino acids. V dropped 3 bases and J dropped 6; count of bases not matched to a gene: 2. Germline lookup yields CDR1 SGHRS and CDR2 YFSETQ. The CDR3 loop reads CASSYGLAGNEQFF. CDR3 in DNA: TGCGCCAGCAGCTATGGACTAGCGGGCAATGAGCAGTTCTTC.

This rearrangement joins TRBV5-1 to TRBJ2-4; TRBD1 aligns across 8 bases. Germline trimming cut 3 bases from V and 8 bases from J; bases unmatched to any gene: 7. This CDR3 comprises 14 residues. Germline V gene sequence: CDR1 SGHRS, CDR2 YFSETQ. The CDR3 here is CASSYGQGVDIQYF. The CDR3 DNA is TGCGCCAGCAGCTACGGACAGGGCGTAGACATTCAGTACTTC.

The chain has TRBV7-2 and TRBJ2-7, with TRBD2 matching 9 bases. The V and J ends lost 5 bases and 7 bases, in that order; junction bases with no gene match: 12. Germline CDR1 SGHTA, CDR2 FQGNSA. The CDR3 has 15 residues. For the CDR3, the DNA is TGTGCCAGCAGCCTAGACCCTAGCGGGAACCGGGAGCAGTACTTC. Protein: CASSLDPSGNREQYF.

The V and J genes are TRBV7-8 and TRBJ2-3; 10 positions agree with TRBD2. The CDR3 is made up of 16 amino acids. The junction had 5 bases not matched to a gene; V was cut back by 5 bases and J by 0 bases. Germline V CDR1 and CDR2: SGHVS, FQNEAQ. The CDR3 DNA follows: TGTGCCAGCAGCCTCTCGACTAGCGGGAGCACAGATACGCAGTATTTT. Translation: CASSLSTSGSTDTQYF.

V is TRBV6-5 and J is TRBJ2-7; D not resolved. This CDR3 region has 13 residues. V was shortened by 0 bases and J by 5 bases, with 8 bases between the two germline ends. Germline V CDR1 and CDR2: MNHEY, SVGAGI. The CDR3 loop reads CASSYSPLDEQYF. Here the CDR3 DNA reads TGTGCCAGCAGTTACTCGCCTCTAGACGAGCAGTACTTC.

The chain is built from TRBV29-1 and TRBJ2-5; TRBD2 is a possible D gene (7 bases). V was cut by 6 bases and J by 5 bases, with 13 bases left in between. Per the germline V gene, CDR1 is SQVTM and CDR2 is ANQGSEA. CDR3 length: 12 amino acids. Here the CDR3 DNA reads TGCAGCGTCCCAAAGGGGGGGGAGACCCAGTACTTC. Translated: CSVPKGGETQYF.

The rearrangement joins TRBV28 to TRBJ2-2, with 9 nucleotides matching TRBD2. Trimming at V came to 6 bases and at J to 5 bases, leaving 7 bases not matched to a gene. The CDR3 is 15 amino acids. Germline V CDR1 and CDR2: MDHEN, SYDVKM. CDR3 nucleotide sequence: TGTGCCAGCAGCCCCGGACTAGCGTTGACCGGGGAGCTGTTTTTT. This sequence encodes CASSPGLALTGELFF.

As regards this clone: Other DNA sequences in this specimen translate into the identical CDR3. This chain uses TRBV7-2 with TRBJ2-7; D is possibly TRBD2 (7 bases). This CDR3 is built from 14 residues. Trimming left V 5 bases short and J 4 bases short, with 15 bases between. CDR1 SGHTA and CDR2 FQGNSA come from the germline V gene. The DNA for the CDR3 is TGTGCCAGCAGCCTTGAGGGAGGGGGGTACGAGCAGTACTTC. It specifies CASSLEGGGYEQYF.

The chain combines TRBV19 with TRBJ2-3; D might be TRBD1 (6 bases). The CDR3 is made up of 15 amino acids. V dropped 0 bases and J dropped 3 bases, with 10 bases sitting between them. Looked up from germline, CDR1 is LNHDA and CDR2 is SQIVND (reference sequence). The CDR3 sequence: CASSIDQRGTDTQYF. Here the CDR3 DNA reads TGTGCCAGTAGTATAGATCAGAGGGGGACAGATACGCAGTATTTT.

The CDR3 sequence: CASKTSGYEQYF. The DNA for the CDR3 is TGCGCCAGCAAGACTAGCGGCTACGAGCAGTACTTC. J is TRBJ2-7 and V is TRBV5-1, with TRBD2 identical over 9 bases. The V gene's germline CDR1 is SGHRS and CDR2 YFSETQ. The V segment lost 6 bases and the J segment 3 bases; nucleotides outside the gene matches: 1. The CDR3 contains 12 residues.

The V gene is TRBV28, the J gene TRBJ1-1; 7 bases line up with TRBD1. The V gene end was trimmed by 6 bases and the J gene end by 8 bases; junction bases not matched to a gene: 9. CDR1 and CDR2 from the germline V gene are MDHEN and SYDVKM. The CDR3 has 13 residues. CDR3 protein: CASRSPGQLEAFF. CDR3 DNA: TGTGCCAGCAGGTCTCCGGGACAGTTGGAAGCTTTCTTT.

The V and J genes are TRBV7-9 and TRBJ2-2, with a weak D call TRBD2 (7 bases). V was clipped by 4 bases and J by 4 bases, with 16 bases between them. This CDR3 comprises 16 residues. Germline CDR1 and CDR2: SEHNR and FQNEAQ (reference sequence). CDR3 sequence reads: CASSSGEGWLTGELFF. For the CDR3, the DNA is TGTGCCAGCAGCTCAGGGGAGGGATGGCTCACCGGGGAGCTGTTTTTT.

The DNA of the CDR3 is TGCGCCAGCAGCGCGACGAACAGAAACACCGGGGAGCTGTTTTTT. Its translation is CASSATNRNTGELFF. The V call is TRBV10-1, the J call TRBJ2-2; D gene ambiguous. CDR3 length: 15 amino acids. V was clipped by 6 bases and J by 2 bases, with 13 bases between them. Germline V CDR1 and CDR2: WNHNN, SYGVQD (reference sequence).

CDR3 sequence (DNA): TGTGCCAGCAGTCGGGACCCTGGGACTTACGAGCAGTACTTC. It encodes CASSRDPGTYEQYF. The chain couples TRBV6-1 to TRBJ2-7; maybe TRBD2 (6 bases). The CDR3 loop spans 14 amino acids. CDR1 is MNHNS and CDR2 is SASEGT in the germline V gene. The ends were cut back, 5 bases at V and 4 bases at J, with 15 bases in the middle.

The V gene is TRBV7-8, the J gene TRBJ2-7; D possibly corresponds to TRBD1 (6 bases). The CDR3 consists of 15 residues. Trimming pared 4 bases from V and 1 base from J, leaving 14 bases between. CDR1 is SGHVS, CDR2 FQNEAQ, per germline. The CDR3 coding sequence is TGTGCCAGCAGCTCCTTTGGACAGCATTCCTACGAGCAGTACTTC. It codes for CASSSFGQHSYEQYF.

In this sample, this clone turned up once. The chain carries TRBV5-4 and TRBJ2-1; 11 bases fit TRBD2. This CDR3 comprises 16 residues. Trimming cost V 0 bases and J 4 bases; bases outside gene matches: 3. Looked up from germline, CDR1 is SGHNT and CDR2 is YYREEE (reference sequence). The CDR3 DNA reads TGTGCCAGCAGCTTGGGGACTAGCGGGCAATACAATGAGCAGTTCTTC. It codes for CASSLGTSGQYNEQFF. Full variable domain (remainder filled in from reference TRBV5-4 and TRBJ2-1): ETGVTQSPTHLIKTRGQQVTLRCSSQSGHNTVSWYQQALGQGPQFIFQYYREEENGRGNFPPRFSGLQFPNYSSELNVNALELDDSALYLCASSLGTSGQYNEQFFGPGTRLTVL.